The sample holds many counts of the clone carrying this T cell receptor (beta chain). Its antigen is unknown. The data stem from a study of regulatory T cells in long-lasting Graves disease. The study's findings and limits: Reduced TCR diversity was observed in persistent Graves' patients versus newly diagnosed patients.

Stated time point: newly diagnosed GD, antithyroid drugs for less than 3 months. Preparation of the TCR library used RNA extracted from PBMCs. Assembly of TCR beta libraries relied on iRepertoire HTBI primers together with Arm-PCR of CDR3 regions. TCRdb reanalysed the multiplex PCR reads using MiXCR and keeps one entry per CDR3 protein. The sample yields about 610,000 distinct CDR3 sequences, about 15% seen once. V lost 6 bases to trimming and J lost 6 bases, with 15 bases between them. This CDR3 has 14 amino acids. These data were also filed under a second study, of T cells in Graves' hyperthyroidism and ophthalmopathy. That investigation notes: Those with hyperthyroidism were 18 to 65 years old, newly diagnosed, and ill for under 2 months. First-round RT-PCR with HTBI primers amplified the TCR CDR3 region.

The specimen was peripheral blood mononuclear cells (PBMCs), collected at new diagnosis, from a patient treated with antithyroid drugs. The V call is TRBV12-3 or TRBV12-4, the J call TRBJ2-1; D is unclear. The sequence was collected from a man aged 18 to 30 with Graves disease. The CDR3 is CASRPELRGNEQFF. The CDR3 coding sequence is TGTGCCAGCAGGCCAGAGCTCCGAGGCAATGAGCAGTTCTTC.